This T cell receptor beta chain came from a study of T cell repertoires in cytomegalovirus infection. Study as a whole: Indications came from public TCR beta signatures; they pointed to CMV infection and to a matching HLA type. General study results and limits: Frequencies of public TCR beta families were cumulated, and this identified carriers of CMV plus the relevant HLA.

This clonotype was picked up many times. Its cognate antigen is unknown. TCRdb ran MiXCR on the reads and lists one entry per CDR3 protein. The sample lists some 220,000 distinct CDR3 sequences, 10% to 15% occurring once. V trimming: 2 bases; J trimming: 2 bases; junction bases outside the gene matches: 8. Germline CDR1 is SGHTA and CDR2 is FQGNSA. CDR3 length: 19 amino acids. The TCR sequence derives from a human donor in good health (CMV status not recorded). Some clones in this sample may be carry-over from other donors' samples. Sequencing was performed on PBMCs. The chain joins TRBV7-2 to TRBJ2-1, with 14 nucleotides matching TRBD2. Here the CDR3 reads CASSLSGTSGSSAYNEQFF. CDR3 nucleotide sequence: TGTGCCAGCAGCTTATCCGGGACTAGCGGGAGTTCCGCCTACAATGAGCAGTTCTTC.